This record concerns one T cell receptor beta chain sequence. In the PCR, 60 Vbeta and 13 Jbeta primers were used. TCRdb keeps only in-frame clones here, not all; method: immunoSEQ multiplex PCR. The sample holds 97,000 or so clones, approximately 70% seen once. This sample is part of a study of cytomegalovirus exposure and HLA in healthy donors. The TCR originated in a man between 50 and 59 years old in good health and CMV-seronegative. Sequencing input: PBMCs.

The CDR3 nucleotides read TGTGCCAGCAGCCCGGTTAGCGGGATAACCTACGAGCAGTACTTC. It encodes CASSPVSGITYEQYF. The J gene is TRBJ2-7, the V gene TRBV9; 8 nucleotides align to TRBD2. The CDR3 loop spans 15 amino acids. After removal of 4 bases from V and 2 bases from J, the junction contained 8 bases not matched to a gene. Germline V gene lookup returns CDR1 SGDLS and CDR2 YYNGEE. Together with reference TRBV9 and TRBJ2-7, the CDR3 gives the full variable domain: DSGVTQTPKHLITATGQRVTLRCSPRSGDLSVYWYQQSLDQGLQFLIQYYNGEERAKGNILERFSAQQFPDLHSELNLSSLELGDSALYFCASSPVSGITYEQYFGPGTRLTVT.